The entry below gives a single T cell receptor (beta chain) sequence along with its context. This entry is derived from a study of control samples from healthy donors and cancer patients. This table comes from immunoSEQ multiplex PCR, and its TCRdb copy is limited to in-frame clones, with some not included. This table holds roughly 100,000 clones, around 88% found once. This CDR3 spans 17 amino acids. CDR1 MGHRA and CDR2 YSYEKL come from the germline V gene. The V end lost 3 bases, the J end lost 4 bases, and 20 bases lay between the germline ends. Material: blood. The TCR originated in a young man in good health. V is TRBV4-1 and J is TRBJ2-3; no definite D call. The CDR3 coding sequence is TGCGCCAGCAGCCAGACCCCGGGTCCAAGGATCGCAGATACGCAGTATTTT. This translates into CASSQTPGPRIADTQYF.